The subject of this entry is one T cell receptor beta chain. The data stem from a study of blood T cell repertoires in COVID-19. Study overall: Nucleic acid was either cDNA or gDNA, and it came from T cells, B-cell-depleted T cells, or PBMCs.

J lost 6 bases, V lost 4 bases, and 7 bases had no gene match. CDR3 length: 15 residues. From germline, CDR1 is SGHRS and CDR2 YFSETQ. Generated by immunoSEQ multiplex PCR, the TCRdb table keeps only in-frame clones and is missing some. Of 490,000 or so clones in the sample, approximately 87% are singletons; the top ten hold approximately 1.8%. This receptor was taken from a woman aged 40-49 years who had recovered from COVID-19. The chain links TRBV5-1 to TRBJ2-7, with 13 nucleotides matching TRBD2. Sample: PBMCs or T cells enriched from blood (not recorded which). The chain's CDR3 is CASSSGLAGVVEQYF. The CDR3, as DNA: TGCGCCAGCAGCAGTGGACTAGCGGGAGTCGTCGAGCAGTACTTC.